The next 13 T cell receptor beta chains were all read from a single sample in a study of graft-versus-host responses after intestinal transplantation. The table came from immunoSEQ multiplex PCR; TCRdb's copy has only in-frame clones and leaves some out. The sample has over 40,000 clones, 80% to 95% seen once. The sample in question was PBMCs, obtained about 790 days after a first intestinal transplant, on the day of a second. The origin of the receptors is a human patient who received an intestinal transplant, so some T cells may come from the graft donor.

In its sample, this clone was seen a few times. This sequence joins TRBV5-1 and TRBJ2-7, with D perhaps being TRBD1 or TRBD2 (6 bases each). The V and J ends lost 0 bases and 5 bases respectively, with 12 bases between them. The CDR3 loop spans 14 amino acids. Germline V lookup: CDR1 SGHRS, CDR2 YFSETQ. The CDR3 DNA follows: TGCGCCAGCAGCTTGGATGGGGGGCGGGACGAGCAGTACTTC. It encodes CASSLDGGRDEQYF.

The chain couples TRBV7-9 to TRBJ1-5; the D is unclear. V was shortened by 8 bases and J by 1 base, with 6 bases between the two germline ends. Germline V gene sequence: CDR1 SEHNR, CDR2 FQNEAQ (reference sequence). The CDR3 covers 12 residues. For the CDR3, the DNA is TGTGCCAGCGGCGCGAGCAATCAGCCCCAGCATTTT. Translating it yields CASGASNQPQHF.

The gene calls are TRBV15 and TRBJ2-7, with no clear D. This CDR3 is built from 15 residues. Between the trimmed V and J ends, which lost 0 bases and 4 bases, there was a span of 13 bases. From germline, CDR1 is LNHNV and CDR2 YYDKDF (reference sequence). The CDR3 bases are TGTGCCACCAGCAGAGATTCGAACATGGCTTACGAGCAGTACTTC. It is translated as CATSRDSNMAYEQYF.

The chain uses TRBV30 and TRBJ2-1, with 8 bases fitting TRBD2. CDR1 GTSNPN and CDR2 SVGIG come from the germline V gene (reference sequence). With 4 bases clipped from V and 2 bases from J, the junction kept 4 bases outside the gene matches. The CDR3 has 14 amino acids. This CDR3 reads CAWNGRAAYNEQFF. In DNA form, the CDR3 reads TGTGCCTGGAACGGGAGGGCCGCCTACAATGAGCAGTTCTTC.

The chain carries TRBV29-1 and TRBJ2-7; 7 positions agree with TRBD1. J gave up 5 bases and V 6 bases, and 16 bases lay outside the gene matches. Germline V CDR1 and CDR2: SQVTM, ANQGSEA. CDR3 length equals 15 residues. The CDR3 is CSVGGRQGLSNEQYF. CDR3 nucleotides: TGCAGCGTAGGCGGTCGACAGGGCTTGTCAAACGAGCAGTACTTC.

In its sample, this clone was seen a few times. V usage is TRBV6-4 and J usage is TRBJ2-1, with 8 bases matching TRBD2. Trimming at V came to 6 bases and at J to 9 bases, leaving 7 bases not matched to a gene. Germline V lookup: CDR1 MRHNA, CDR2 SNTAGT. The CDR3 length is 13 residues. The CDR3 DNA is TGTGCCAGCAGCGCAGCGGGAGAGGGTGAGCAGTTCTTC. This gives the protein CASSAAGEGEQFF.

The chain uses TRBV7-3 and TRBJ2-1; 11 positions match TRBD2. The CDR3 loop spans 16 amino acids. CDR1 is SGHTA and CDR2 is FQGTGA in the germline V gene. V lost 5 bases to trimming and J lost 5 bases; unmatched junction nucleotides: 8. The CDR3 sequence: CASSRTGTSGNNEQFF. Here the CDR3 DNA reads TGTGCCAGCAGCCGGACGGGGACTAGCGGTAACAATGAGCAGTTCTTC. The full variable domain, completed using reference TRBV7-3 and TRBJ2-1, is GAGVSQTPSNKVTEKGKYVELRCDPISGHTALYWYRQSLGQGPEFLIYFQGTGAADDSGLPNDRFFAVRPEGSVSTLKIQRTERGDSAVYLCASSRTGTSGNNEQFFGPGTRLTVL.

The gene calls are TRBV30 and TRBJ2-3, with TRBD2 matching over 14 bases. The germline gives CDR1 GTSNPN, CDR2 SVGIG (reference sequence). V lost 5 bases, J lost 8 bases, and 6 bases stayed unmatched. The CDR3 covers 14 residues. Here the CDR3 reads CAWEGLAGDGTQYF. For the CDR3, the DNA is TGTGCCTGGGAGGGACTAGCGGGAGACGGTACGCAGTATTTT.

This clone was counted once. The chain carries TRBV27 and TRBJ2-7, with D unresolved. The ends were cut back, 2 bases at V and 2 bases at J, with 7 bases in the middle. The CDR3 covers 13 residues. The germline V gene has CDR1 MNHEY and CDR2 SMNVEV (reference sequence). For the CDR3, the DNA is TGTGCCAGCAGTTTACAAGCGACCTACGAGCAGTACTTC. It translates to CASSLQATYEQYF.

This CDR3 is CASSLGEGSDTQYF. The CDR3 DNA follows: TGTGCCAGCAGCTTAGGGGAGGGGTCGGATACGCAGTATTTT. The V call is TRBV11-3, the J call TRBJ2-3; the match to TRBD2 covers 7 bases. CDR3 size: 14 residues. CDR1 and CDR2 (germline): SGHNT, YENEEA. After removal of 1 base from V and 6 bases from J, the junction contained 4 bases not matched to a gene. Supplemented by reference TRBV11-3 and TRBJ2-3, the full variable domain reads EAGVVQSPRYKIIEKKQPVAFWCNPISGHNTLYWYLQNLGQGPELLIRYENEEAVDDSQLPKDRFSAERLKGVDSTLKIQPAELGDSAVYLCASSLGEGSDTQYFGPGTRLTVL.

The chain carries TRBV28 and TRBJ1-5; 9 nucleotides agree with TRBD1. CDR1 and CDR2 from the germline V gene are MDHEN and SYDVKM. The junction had 15 bases not matched to a gene; V was cut back by 7 bases and J by 2 bases. This CDR3 region has 18 residues. CDR3 sequence: CASTLDRGQVSRNQPQHF. DNA for the CDR3: TGTGCCAGCACTCTGGACAGGGGACAAGTGAGTCGCAATCAGCCCCAGCATTTT.

V is TRBV6-6 and J is TRBJ2-1; D may be TRBD1 (6 bases). The V end was cut by 5 bases, the J end by 8 bases, with 16 bases between. The CDR3 consists of 14 residues. Per germline, CDR1 MNHNY and CDR2 SVGAGI (reference sequence). CDR3: CASSPGQRIDEQFF. In nucleotides, the CDR3 is TGTGCCAGCAGTCCCGGACAGAGGATTGATGAGCAGTTCTTC.

This clone was seen just once. The rearrangement links TRBV19 to TRBJ2-1, with D possibly TRBD2 on 5 matching bases. CDR1 is LNHDA and CDR2 is SQIVND in the germline V gene (reference sequence). Deletions cut 6 bases from V and 0 bases from J, with 12 bases between. This CDR3 is 15 amino acids long. The CDR3: CASSQAAYSYNEQFF. CDR3 nucleotide sequence: TGTGCCAGTAGCCAAGCGGCCTACTCCTACAATGAGCAGTTCTTC.